The entry below describes one T cell receptor (beta chain). Other DNA sequences in this sample translate to the same CDR3. Every one of the donors was a Caucasian adult that lived in Nashville, Tennessee. This sample is drawn from a study of shared clonotypes between healthy human individuals. Study-level background: The study enrolled a couple of women and three men aged 18 to 49. Three plates each covered CD4 naive and memory; CD8 naive two, CD8 memory one.

Splitting of each subset's genomic DNA was done evenly across several immunoSEQ plates. Generated by immunoSEQ multiplex PCR, the TCRdb table keeps only in-frame clones and is missing some. The sample consists of about 2.4 million clones, 90% to 95% of them appearing once. The receptor comes from a man aged 18 to 29 in good health. The sample consisted of naive CD4+ T cells sorted from blood. As for subset: CD45RA+ positively selected.

As DNA, the CDR3 is TGTGCCAGCAGCTCGCGGACAGGGGGAAACTATGGCTACACCTTC. Its protein is CASSSRTGGNYGYTF. V gene TRBV7-2 combines with J gene TRBJ1-2; 10 bases fit TRBD1. Germline-derived CDR1 and CDR2 are SGHTA and FQGNSA. CDR3 length equals 15 residues. J gave up 2 bases and V 4 bases, and 4 bases lay outside the gene matches.